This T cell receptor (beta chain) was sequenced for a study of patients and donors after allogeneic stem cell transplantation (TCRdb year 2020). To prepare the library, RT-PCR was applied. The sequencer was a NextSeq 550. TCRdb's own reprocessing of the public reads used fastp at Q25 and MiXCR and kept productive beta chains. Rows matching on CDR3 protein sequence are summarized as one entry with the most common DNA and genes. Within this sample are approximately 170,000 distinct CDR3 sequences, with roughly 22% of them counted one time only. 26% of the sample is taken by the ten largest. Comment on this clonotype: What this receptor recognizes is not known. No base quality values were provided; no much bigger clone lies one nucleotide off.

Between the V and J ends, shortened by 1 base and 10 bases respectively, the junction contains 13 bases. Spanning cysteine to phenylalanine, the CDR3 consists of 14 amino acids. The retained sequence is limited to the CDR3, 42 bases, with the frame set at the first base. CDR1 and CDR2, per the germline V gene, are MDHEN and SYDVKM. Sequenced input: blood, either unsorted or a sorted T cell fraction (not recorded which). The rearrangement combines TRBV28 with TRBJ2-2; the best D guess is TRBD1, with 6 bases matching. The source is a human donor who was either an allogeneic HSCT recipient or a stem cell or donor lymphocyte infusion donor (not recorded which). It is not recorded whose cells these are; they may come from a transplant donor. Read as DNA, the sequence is TGTGCCAGCAGTTTATACAGGGCCGGGGAGGAGCTGTTTTTT. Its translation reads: CASSLYRAGEELFF. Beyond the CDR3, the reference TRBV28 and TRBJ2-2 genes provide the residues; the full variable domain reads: DVKVTQSSRYLVKRTGEKVFLECVQDMDHENMFWYRQDPGLGLRLIYFSYDVKMKEKGDIPEGYSVSREKKERFSLILESASTNQTSMYLCASSLYRAGEELFFGEGSRLTVL.